The clone carrying this TCR beta chain has a handful of counts. MiXCR was run by TCRdb on the reads, yielding one entry per CDR3 protein. The sample records 300,000 to 450,000 distinct CDR3 sequences, around 18% being singletons. This record comes from a study of T cell repertoires in cytomegalovirus infection. V gave up 4 bases and J gave up 6 bases; unmatched junction bases: 8. There are 16 residues in the CDR3. Germline-derived CDR1 and CDR2 are LNHDA and SQIVND (reference sequence). This receptor was taken from a human donor in good health (CMV status not recorded). Some clones in this sample may be carry-over from other donors' samples. V and J are TRBV19 and TRBJ2-3, with TRBD2 matching 12 bases. The specimen was PBMCs. DNA for the CDR3: TGTGCCAGTAGTACAGGGAGACTAGCGGGAGTTGATACGCAGTATTTT. Protein sequence: CASSTGRLAGVDTQYF.